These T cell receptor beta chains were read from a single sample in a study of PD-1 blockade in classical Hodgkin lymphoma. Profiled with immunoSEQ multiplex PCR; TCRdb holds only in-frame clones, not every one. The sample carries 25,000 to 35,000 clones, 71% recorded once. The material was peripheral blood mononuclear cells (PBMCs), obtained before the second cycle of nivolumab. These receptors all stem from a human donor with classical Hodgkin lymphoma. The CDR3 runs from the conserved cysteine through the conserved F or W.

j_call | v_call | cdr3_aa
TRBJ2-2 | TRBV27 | CASKGGAWTGELFF
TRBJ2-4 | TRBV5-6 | CASSAVVVENIQYF
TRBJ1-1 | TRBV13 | CASTRDRFDTEAFF
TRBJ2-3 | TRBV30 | CAWSSARDTQYF
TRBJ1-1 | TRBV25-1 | CASTNGPREAFF
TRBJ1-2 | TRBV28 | CASSFRRDGYTF
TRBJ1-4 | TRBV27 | CASSADSRGEKLFF
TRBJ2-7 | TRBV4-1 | CASSQEPGLAGHLQYF
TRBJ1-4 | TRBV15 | CATSRDQGEKLFF
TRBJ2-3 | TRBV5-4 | CASSLERDTQYF
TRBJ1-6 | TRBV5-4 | CASSFGGSNSPLHF
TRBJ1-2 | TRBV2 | CASRRQGTDYGYTF
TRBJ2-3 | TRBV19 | CASEPDESTDTQYF
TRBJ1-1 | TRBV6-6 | CASSYLAGMNTEAFF
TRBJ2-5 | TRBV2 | CASSVRSGGETQYF
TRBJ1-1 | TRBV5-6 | CASSPGRVITLNTEAFF
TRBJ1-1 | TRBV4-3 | CASSLSPGDYTEAFF
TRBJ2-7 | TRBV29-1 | CSVTGTASYEQYF
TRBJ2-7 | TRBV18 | CASSREQTYEQYF
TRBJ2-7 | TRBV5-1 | CASSLSRSYEQYF
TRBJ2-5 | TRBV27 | CASSLRTSIETQYF
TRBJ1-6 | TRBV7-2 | CASSLLGDRPAFNNSPLHF
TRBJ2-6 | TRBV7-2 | CASTTESGANVLTF
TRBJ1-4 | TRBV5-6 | CASSLAGTSNEKLFF
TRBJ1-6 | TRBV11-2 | CASSLLSFNSPLHF
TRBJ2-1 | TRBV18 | CASSWAPGTGGMDEQFF
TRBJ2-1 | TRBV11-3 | CASSLEGTSNEQFF
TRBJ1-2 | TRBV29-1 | CSVDGGRWGYTF
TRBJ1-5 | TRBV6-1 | CASSEWGGQPQHF
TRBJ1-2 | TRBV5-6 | CASSFGTGDYYGYTF
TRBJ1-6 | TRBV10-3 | CAISQHLQGAMGSPLHF
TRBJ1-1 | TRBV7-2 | CASSLVAGKAGTEAFF
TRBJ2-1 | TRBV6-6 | CASSTTSGGANEQFF
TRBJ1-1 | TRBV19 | CASSIGNTEAFF
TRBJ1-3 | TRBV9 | CASSAVGNLAIGNTIYF
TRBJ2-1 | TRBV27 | CASSPSRLAGGVNEQFF
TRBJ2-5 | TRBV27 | CASRLTRQGRLKETQYF
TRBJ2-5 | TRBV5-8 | CASSLALEDSKETQYF
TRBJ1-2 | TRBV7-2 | CASSLVGNDMGIGGYTF
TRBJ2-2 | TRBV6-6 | CASSYAGTHTGELFF
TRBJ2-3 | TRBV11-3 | CASSLLGFGTQYF
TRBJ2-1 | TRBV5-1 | CASSGGTGDWDNEQFF
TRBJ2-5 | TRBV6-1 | CASKRETQYF
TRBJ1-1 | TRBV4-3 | CASSQGGITNTEAFF
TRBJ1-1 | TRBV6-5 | CASSYPGGEGAEAFF
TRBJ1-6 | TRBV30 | CAWSVDRNSPLHF
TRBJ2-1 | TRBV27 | CASSPGTAIQQFF
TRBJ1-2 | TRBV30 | CAWTIHGTGSGYTF
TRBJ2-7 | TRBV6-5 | CASRGGSWTYEQYF
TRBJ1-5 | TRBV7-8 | CASSLIRGRGALPQHF
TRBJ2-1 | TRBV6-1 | CASSELGMNEQFF
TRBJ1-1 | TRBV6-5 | CASSSPIRGRGSEAFF
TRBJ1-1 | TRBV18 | CASSPLDRANTEAFF
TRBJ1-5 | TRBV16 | CASSQFGPNQPQHF
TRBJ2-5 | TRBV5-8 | CASTLSGGAQETQYF
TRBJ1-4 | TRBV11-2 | CASSPTRGTNEKLFF
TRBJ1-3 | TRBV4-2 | CASSQDRETGNTIYF